This T cell receptor beta chain was recorded in a study of shared T cell receptors in the human thymus. Germline values: CDR1 SGHDT, CDR2 YYEEEE. V lost 3 bases, J lost 7 bases, and 16 bases lay in between. This CDR3 is 14 amino acids long. Assay used: immunoSEQ multiplex PCR; TCRdb lists only in-frame clones, some missing. Of 700,000 or so clones in the sample, approximately 85% were seen once. Another study also made use of these data, one on human thymus T cells. This second report adds: Apparent skewing of V and J gene usage characterized both thymic and blood repertoires. Thymic TCR repertoires of unrelated people reportedly overlapped highly.

The sample was thymocytes. This TCR was recovered from a girl under two years old with a congenital heart defect. The chain couples TRBV5-6 to TRBJ2-5, with D possibly TRBD1 on 6 matching bases. CDR3 sequence: CASSSRTARGTQYF. CDR3 in DNA: TGTGCCAGCAGCTCTCGGACAGCCCGAGGGACCCAGTACTTC.